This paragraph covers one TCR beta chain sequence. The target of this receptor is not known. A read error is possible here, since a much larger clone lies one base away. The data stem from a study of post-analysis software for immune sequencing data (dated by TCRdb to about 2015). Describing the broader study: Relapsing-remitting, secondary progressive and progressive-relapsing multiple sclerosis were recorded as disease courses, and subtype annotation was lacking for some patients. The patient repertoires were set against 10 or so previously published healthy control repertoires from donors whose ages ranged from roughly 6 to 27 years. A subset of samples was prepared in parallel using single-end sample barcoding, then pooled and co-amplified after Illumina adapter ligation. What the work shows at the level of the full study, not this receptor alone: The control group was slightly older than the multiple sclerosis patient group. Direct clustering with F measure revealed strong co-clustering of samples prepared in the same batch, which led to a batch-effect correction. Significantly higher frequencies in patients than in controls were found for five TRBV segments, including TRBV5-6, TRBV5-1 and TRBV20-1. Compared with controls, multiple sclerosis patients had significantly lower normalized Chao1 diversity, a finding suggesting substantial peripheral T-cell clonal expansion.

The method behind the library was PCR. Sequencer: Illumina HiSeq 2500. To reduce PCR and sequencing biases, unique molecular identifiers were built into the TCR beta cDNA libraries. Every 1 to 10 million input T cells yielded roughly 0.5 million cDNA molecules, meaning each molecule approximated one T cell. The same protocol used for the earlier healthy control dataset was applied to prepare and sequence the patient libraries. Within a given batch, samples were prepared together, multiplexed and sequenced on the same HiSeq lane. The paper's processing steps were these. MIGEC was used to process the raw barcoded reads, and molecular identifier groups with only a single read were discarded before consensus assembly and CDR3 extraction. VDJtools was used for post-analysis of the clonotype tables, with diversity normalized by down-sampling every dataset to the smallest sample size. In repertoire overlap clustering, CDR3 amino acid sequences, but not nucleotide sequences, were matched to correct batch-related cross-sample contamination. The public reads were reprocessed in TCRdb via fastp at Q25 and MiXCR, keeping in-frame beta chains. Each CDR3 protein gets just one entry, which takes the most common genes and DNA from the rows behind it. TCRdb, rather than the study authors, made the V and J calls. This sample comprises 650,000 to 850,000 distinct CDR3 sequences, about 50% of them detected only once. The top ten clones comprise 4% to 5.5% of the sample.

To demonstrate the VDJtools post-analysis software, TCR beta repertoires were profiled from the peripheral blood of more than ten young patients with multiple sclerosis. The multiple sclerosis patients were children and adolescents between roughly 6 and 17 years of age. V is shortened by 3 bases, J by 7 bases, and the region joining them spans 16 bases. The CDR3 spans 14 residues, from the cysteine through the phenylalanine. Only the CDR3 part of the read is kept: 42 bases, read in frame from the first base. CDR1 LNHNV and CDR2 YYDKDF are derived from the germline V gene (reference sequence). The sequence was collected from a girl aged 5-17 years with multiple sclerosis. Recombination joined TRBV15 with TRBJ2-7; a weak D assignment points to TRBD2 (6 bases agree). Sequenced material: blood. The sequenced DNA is TGTGCCACCAGCAGTGGATCGGATCGGGGGGAGCAGTACTTC. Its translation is CATSSGSDRGEQYF.